This T cell receptor beta chain was sequenced in a study of blood T cell repertoires in COVID-19. Study-wide context: Researchers got acute and convalescent COVID-19 samples from the United States, Italy and Spain.

A Seattle source enrolled patients during active infection and followed them longitudinally. V was shortened by 6 bases and J by 7 bases, with 6 bases between the two germline ends. The CDR3 has 11 amino acids. The germline V gene encodes CDR1 KGHSH and CDR2 LQKENI. Libraries were prepared by immunoSEQ multiplex PCR; TCRdb keeps only in-frame clonotypes and omits some of them. The sample shows approximately 140,000 clones, around 87% of them seen only once. The rearrangement links TRBV18 to TRBJ1-4; tentatively, D is TRBD1 (5 bases). The source is a man aged 18 to 29 with COVID-19, enrolled during active disease. Sequenced: peripheral blood. The CDR3 nucleotides read TGTGCCAGCTCCCAGGGTGAAAAACTGTTTTTT. It translates to CASSQGEKLFF.